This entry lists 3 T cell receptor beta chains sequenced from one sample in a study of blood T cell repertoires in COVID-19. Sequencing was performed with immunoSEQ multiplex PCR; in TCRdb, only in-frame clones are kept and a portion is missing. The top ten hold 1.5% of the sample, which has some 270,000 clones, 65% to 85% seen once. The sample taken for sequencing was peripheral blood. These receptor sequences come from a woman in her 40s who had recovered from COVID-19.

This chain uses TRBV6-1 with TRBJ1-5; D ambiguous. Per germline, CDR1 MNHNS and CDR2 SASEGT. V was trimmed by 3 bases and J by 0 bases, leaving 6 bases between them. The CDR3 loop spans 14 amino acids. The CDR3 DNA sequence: TGTGCCAGCAGTGATCAGTATAGCAATCAGCCCCAGCATTTT. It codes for CASSDQYSNQPQHF.

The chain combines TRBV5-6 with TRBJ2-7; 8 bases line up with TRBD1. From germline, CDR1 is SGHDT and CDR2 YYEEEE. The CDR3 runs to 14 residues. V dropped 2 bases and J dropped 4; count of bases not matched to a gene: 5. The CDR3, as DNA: TGTGCCAGCAGCTTTGCTGACAGGGGATACGAGCAGTACTTC. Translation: CASSFADRGYEQYF.

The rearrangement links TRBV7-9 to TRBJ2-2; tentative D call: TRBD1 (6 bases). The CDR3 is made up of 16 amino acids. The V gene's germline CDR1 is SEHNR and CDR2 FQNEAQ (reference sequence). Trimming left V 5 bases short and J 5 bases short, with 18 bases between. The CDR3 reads CASSLSGTHITGELFF. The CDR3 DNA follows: TGTGCCAGCAGCCTCTCCGGGACACATATAACCGGGGAGCTGTTTTTT. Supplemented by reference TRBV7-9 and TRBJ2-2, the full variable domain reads DTGVSQNPRHKITKRGQNVTFRCDPISEHNRLYWYRQTLGQGPEFLTYFQNEAQLEKSRLLSDRFSAERPKGSFSTLEIQRTEQGDSAMYLCASSLSGTHITGELFFGEGSRLTVL.